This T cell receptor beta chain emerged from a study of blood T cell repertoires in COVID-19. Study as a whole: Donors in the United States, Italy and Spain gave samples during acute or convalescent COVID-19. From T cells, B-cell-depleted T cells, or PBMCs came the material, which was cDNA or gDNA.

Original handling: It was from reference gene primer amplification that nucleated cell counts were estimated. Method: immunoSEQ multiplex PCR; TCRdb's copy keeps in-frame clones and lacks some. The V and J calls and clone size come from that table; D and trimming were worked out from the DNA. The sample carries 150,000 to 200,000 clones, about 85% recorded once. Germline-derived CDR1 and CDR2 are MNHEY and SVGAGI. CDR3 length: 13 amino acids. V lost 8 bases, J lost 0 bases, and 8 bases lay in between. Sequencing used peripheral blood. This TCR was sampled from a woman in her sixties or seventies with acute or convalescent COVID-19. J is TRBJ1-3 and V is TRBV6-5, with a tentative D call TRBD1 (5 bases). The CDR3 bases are TGTGCCAGCGGGGCACTCTCTGGAAACACCATATATTTT. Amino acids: CASGALSGNTIYF.